This T cell receptor beta chain was recovered during a study of T cells after somatic rescue of genetic block. V trimming: 1 base; J trimming: 1 base; junction bases outside the gene matches: 5. Germline V gives CDR1 LNHDA, CDR2 SQIVND (reference sequence). This CDR3 is built from 18 residues. This table comes from immunoSEQ multiplex PCR, and its TCRdb copy is limited to in-frame clones, with some not included. This sample has 70,000 to 95,000 clones, with 85% to 90% found just once. J is TRBJ2-5 and V is TRBV19; the match to TRBD2 covers 14 bases. The clonotype was recovered from a woman aged 18-29 years. The sample comprised peripheral blood mononuclear cells (PBMCs). For the CDR3, the DNA is TGTGCCAGTAGTATAGTGGGACTAGCGGGAGACCTCCAAGAGACCCAGTACTTC. Translating gives CASSIVGLAGDLQETQYF. The full variable domain, rest sourced from reference TRBV19 and TRBJ2-5, is DGGITQSPKYLFRKEGQNVTLSCEQNLNHDAMYWYRQDPGQGLRLIYYSQIVNDFQKGDIAEGYSVSREKKESFPLTVTSAQKNPTAFYLCASSIVGLAGDLQETQYFGPGTRLLVL.